The 32 T cell receptor beta chains below come from one sample, sequenced in a study of blood T cell repertoires in COVID-19. TCRdb's copy holds only in-frame clones and misses some; the assay was immunoSEQ multiplex PCR. Among about 160,000 clones, around 80% were seen once, and the ten largest hold roughly 9.2%. The sample was peripheral blood. The receptors originated from a woman of 80 years or more with active or convalescent COVID-19.

The genes are TRBV6-5 and TRBJ2-3, with TRBD1 identical over 9 bases. Germline V gene sequence: CDR1 MNHEY, CDR2 SVGAGI. The CDR3 totals 15 residues. J lost 6 bases, V lost 6 bases, and 10 bases had no gene match. CDR3 loop: CASRVGTGYTDTQYF. In nucleotides, the CDR3 is TGTGCCAGCAGAGTGGGGACAGGGTATACGGATACGCAGTATTTT.

This rearrangement joins TRBV7-2 to TRBJ2-5, with 8 bases aligning to TRBD2. The CDR3 extends over 15 amino acids. Germline V CDR1 and CDR2: SGHTA, FQGNSA. Trimming at V came to 3 bases and at J to 5 bases, leaving 8 bases not matched to a gene. CDR3 loop: CASSFVSGASETQYF. As DNA, the CDR3 is TGTGCCAGCAGCTTCGTTAGCGGGGCCTCCGAGACCCAGTACTTC.

This clone has just a few counts. This chain uses TRBV5-6 with TRBJ1-3, with D possibly being TRBD1 (6 bases). Trimming cost V 4 bases and J 3 bases, with 14 bases left between them. The CDR3 is made up of 15 amino acids. The germline CDR1 and CDR2 sequences are SGHDT and YYEEEE. The CDR3 DNA follows: TGTGCCAGCAGCATCGGGGGGCCGGGTGGAAACACCATATATTTT. The encoded protein is CASSIGGPGGNTIYF.

This clone showed up just once. The V and J genes are TRBV5-1 and TRBJ2-3; 7 nucleotides line up with TRBD2. Looked up from germline, CDR1 is SGHRS and CDR2 is YFSETQ. There are 15 residues in the CDR3. V trimming: 1 base; J trimming: 6 bases; junction bases outside the gene matches: 8. The CDR3 sequence: CASSLSGARPDTQYF. CDR3 nucleotides: TGCGCCAGCAGCTTGAGCGGGGCGCGGCCGGATACGCAGTATTTT. Combining the CDR3 with reference TRBV5-1 and TRBJ2-3 gives the whole variable domain KAGVTQTPRYLIKTRGQQVTLSCSPISGHRSVSWYQQTPGQGLQFLFEYFSETQRNKGNFPGRFSGRQFSNSRSEMNVSTLELGDSALYLCASSLSGARPDTQYFGPGTRLTVL.

The chain employs TRBV6-5 and TRBJ1-3; D not resolved. The CDR3 is made up of 13 amino acids. The germline CDR1 and CDR2 sequences are MNHEY and SVGAGI. V lost 7 bases, J lost 4 bases, and 11 bases lay in between. Here the CDR3 DNA reads TGTGCCAGCAAAGTCGCGTCCGGAAACACCATATATTTT. This gives the protein CASKVASGNTIYF.

This chain joins TRBV7-9 and TRBJ1-1, with 10 bases identical to TRBD1. The CDR3 contains 15 residues. From germline, CDR1 is SEHNR and CDR2 FQNEAQ (reference sequence). V was pared by 1 base and J by 7 bases, with 6 bases of the junction left unmatched. The CDR3 spells CASSLDGTGVIEAFF. The CDR3 DNA is TGTGCCAGCAGCTTAGATGGGACAGGGGTAATTGAAGCTTTCTTT.

As to this clone: The identical CDR3 is also encoded by other nucleotide sequences in the sample. The V call is TRBV9, the J call TRBJ1-1; TRBD1 is a possible D gene (5 bases). The V gene lost 0 bases and the J gene lost 2 bases, with 8 bases spanning the gap. CDR3 size: 14 residues. Germline V CDR1 and CDR2: SGDLS, YYNGEE. The CDR3 DNA sequence: TGTGCCAGCAGCGTAGCAGGGCTTAACACTGAAGCTTTCTTT. It encodes CASSVAGLNTEAFF.

This chain uses TRBV19 with TRBJ2-5; 8 bases fit TRBD1. J gave up 2 bases and V 6 bases, and 5 bases lay outside the gene matches. The CDR3 consists of 14 residues. CDR1 is LNHDA, CDR2 SQIVND, per germline (reference sequence). The CDR3, as DNA: TGTGCCAGTAGCGGGACAGGACTTCAAGAGACCCAGTACTTC. Its protein product is CASSGTGLQETQYF.

The chain couples TRBV2 to TRBJ1-1; D not certain. Germline CDR1 and CDR2: SNHLY and FYNNEI. The CDR3 consists of 14 residues. Trimming pared 7 bases from V and 2 bases from J, leaving 14 bases between. This CDR3 is CASTPGSVNTEAFF. The CDR3 DNA reads TGTGCCAGCACTCCCGGGTCCGTTAACACTGAAGCTTTCTTT.

V is TRBV5-6 and J is TRBJ2-5; D possibly corresponds to TRBD1 (6 bases). The V end was cut by 1 base, the J end by 2 bases, with 15 bases between. CDR3 length: 16 residues. From germline, CDR1 is SGHDT and CDR2 YYEEEE. The CDR3 loop is CASSLFQGQLQETQYF. The CDR3 DNA follows: TGTGCCAGCAGCTTGTTTCAGGGACAATTACAAGAGACCCAGTACTTC.

The gene calls are TRBV27 and TRBJ1-6, with a tentative D call TRBD1 (6 bases). CDR1 is MNHEY, CDR2 SMNVEV, per germline (reference sequence). V was cut by 4 bases and J by 8 bases, with 9 bases left in between. This CDR3 region has 13 residues. CDR3 DNA: TGTGCCAGCAGTTGGGACATTTATTCACCCCTCCACTTT. This sequence encodes CASSWDIYSPLHF.

The chain carries TRBV7-2 and TRBJ1-2; TRBD1 matches 7 bases. Germline CDR1 and CDR2: SGHTA and FQGNSA. With 6 bases clipped from V and 0 bases from J, the junction kept 4 bases outside the gene matches. The CDR3 has 14 amino acids. The DNA for the CDR3 is TGTGCCAGCAGATTGGGACAGACTAACTATGGCTACACCTTC. Amino acids: CASRLGQTNYGYTF.

The chain carries TRBV9 and TRBJ1-4; D possibly corresponds to TRBD1 (5 bases). Germline CDR1 reads SGDLS; CDR2 reads YYNGEE. Trimming left V 6 bases short and J 3 bases short, with 9 bases between. The CDR3 runs 13 residues. CDR3 in DNA: TGTGCCAGCAAGGGGTTAGCTAATGAAAAACTGTTTTTT. It encodes CASKGLANEKLFF.

This clone was recorded only once. CDR3 nucleotide sequence: TGTGCCTGGAGTTCAAAACAGGGTAATGAAAAACTGTTTTTT. Translation gives CAWSSKQGNEKLFF. This chain links TRBV30 with TRBJ1-4; TRBD1 might be the D (6 bases). Per the germline V gene, CDR1 is GTSNPN and CDR2 is SVGIG (reference sequence). Trimming took 2 bases from V and 4 from J, leaving 11 bases between them. The CDR3 totals 14 residues.

This clone occurred once. The V gene is TRBV19, the J gene TRBJ2-1, with 9 positions matching TRBD1. The CDR3 runs to 15 residues. Germline loops: CDR1 LNHDA, CDR2 SQIVND (reference sequence). The V and J ends lost 5 bases and 8 bases, in that order; junction bases with no gene match: 10. The CDR3 bases are TGTGCCAGTAGTTGGACGTCGACAGGGGGTTATGAGCAGTTCTTC. It codes for CASSWTSTGGYEQFF.

As to this clone: The same CDR3 is also encoded by other DNA sequences in this sample. The chain carries TRBV15 and TRBJ1-2, with D hard to call. This CDR3 has 13 residues. V was pared by 0 bases and J by 5 bases, with 7 bases between. Germline CDR1 is LNHNV and CDR2 is YYDKDF (reference sequence). CDR3 sequence (DNA): TGTGCCACCAGCAGAGATTCTCAGTATGGCTACACCTTC. It specifies CATSRDSQYGYTF.

This clone was seen only a few times. The rearrangement uses TRBV19 and TRBJ1-3; D is unclear. CDR3 length equals 13 residues. The V gene lost 5 bases and the J gene lost 6 bases, with 11 bases spanning the gap. Germline V gene lookup returns CDR1 LNHDA and CDR2 SQIVND (reference sequence). The chain's CDR3 is CASSLERVNTIYF. Written as DNA, the CDR3 is TGTGCCAGTAGTTTGGAGAGGGTAAACACCATATATTTT.

This clone was picked up one time. The V gene is TRBV21-1, the J gene TRBJ1-5. TRBV21-1 is a recognized pseudogene. This CDR3 comprises 16 residues. The CDR3 loop reads CASSNWPSRGHQPQHF. The CDR3 DNA is TGTGCCAGCAGCAATTGGCCATCCCGAGGGCATCAGCCCCAGCATTTT.

The V gene is TRBV3-1 (or the pseudogene TRBV3-2), the J gene TRBJ2-1, with 9 bases that match TRBD1. Per the germline V gene, CDR1 is LGHDT and CDR2 is YNNKEL (reference sequence). V shed 1 base and J 2 bases; nucleotides not matched to a gene: 15. The CDR3 contains 20 residues. The CDR3 is CASSQVLTGGSLRTYNEQFF. Here the CDR3 DNA reads TGTGCCAGCAGCCAAGTTCTGACAGGGGGTAGTCTACGTACCTACAATGAGCAGTTCTTC.

DNA for the CDR3: TGTGCCAGTAGTATAGACAGAAGTAATTCACCCCTCCACTTT. Its protein product is CASSIDRSNSPLHF. The chain recombines TRBV19 with TRBJ1-6; D unclear. This CDR3 spans 14 amino acids. The V gene's germline CDR1 is LNHDA and CDR2 SQIVND (reference sequence). V was shortened by 0 bases and J by 6 bases, with 6 bases between the two germline ends.

Only one count was recorded for this clone. The chain is built from TRBV7-9 and TRBJ2-7, with D hard to call. V was pared by 4 bases and J by 0 bases, with 7 bases between. Germline V gives CDR1 SEHNR, CDR2 FQNEAQ (reference sequence). This CDR3 contains 13 residues. This chain's CDR3 is CASSSQDSYEQYF. CDR3 DNA: TGTGCCAGCAGCTCTCAGGACTCCTACGAGCAGTACTTC. Drawing the rest from reference TRBV7-9 and TRBJ2-7, the complete variable domain is DTGVSQNPRHKITKRGQNVTFRCDPISEHNRLYWYRQTLGQGPEFLTYFQNEAQLEKSRLLSDRFSAERPKGSFSTLEIQRTEQGDSAMYLCASSSQDSYEQYFGPGTRLTVT.

This clone was observed a handful of times. This chain joins TRBV4-1 and TRBJ1-2; 7 nucleotides align to TRBD1. The CDR3 runs to 14 residues. J gave up 2 bases and V 3 bases, and 3 bases lay outside the gene matches. Germline V lookup: CDR1 MGHRA, CDR2 YSYEKL. The CDR3 nucleotides read TGCGCCAGCAGCCACGCGGGACAGAACTATGGCTACACCTTC. This encodes CASSHAGQNYGYTF.

Ten or more counts support this clone. J is TRBJ1-6 and V is TRBV5-1; the D gene is possibly TRBD1 (6 bases). Trimming removed 0 bases from V and 9 bases from J, with 16 bases in between. The germline gives CDR1 SGHRS, CDR2 YFSETQ. The CDR3 has 16 amino acids. The CDR3 region is CASSLDSQGMSSPLHF. In nucleotides, the CDR3 is TGCGCCAGCAGCTTGGATTCTCAGGGGATGAGTTCACCCCTCCACTTT.

V usage is TRBV5-6 and J usage is TRBJ1-5; D may be TRBD1 (6 bases). CDR3 length: 18 amino acids. Trimming left V 1 base short and J 6 bases short, with 23 bases between. The germline gives CDR1 SGHDT, CDR2 YYEEEE. This CDR3 is CASSLSPQGFPSGQPQHF. The CDR3 region has the DNA TGTGCCAGCAGCTTGAGTCCCCAGGGGTTTCCCTCGGGTCAGCCCCAGCATTTT.

V usage is TRBV18 and J usage is TRBJ1-2; no clear D gene. CDR1 KGHSH and CDR2 LQKENI come from the germline V gene. CDR3 length equals 12 residues. Between the trimmed V and J ends, which lost 0 bases and 8 bases, there was a span of 7 bases. This CDR3 reads CASSPPERGYTF. Here the CDR3 DNA reads TGTGCCAGCTCACCACCGGAGAGGGGCTACACCTTC.

The rearrangement links TRBV6-2 or TRBV6-3 to TRBJ2-3; 8 positions match TRBD2. This CDR3 comprises 16 residues. Per germline, CDR1 MNHEY and CDR2 SVGEGT. V shed 6 bases, J shed 2 bases, and the junction held 10 bases outside the gene matches. The CDR3 nucleotides read TGTGCCAGCAGCGGGGCACAAGCGGGGGCCACAGATACGCAGTATTTT. Protein sequence: CASSGAQAGATDTQYF.

This rearrangement joins TRBV5-1 to TRBJ2-3; 10 bases match TRBD1. This CDR3 contains 15 residues. V lost 2 bases to trimming and J lost 5 bases; unmatched junction nucleotides: 5. Germline CDR1 is SGHRS and CDR2 is YFSETQ. The CDR3, as DNA: TGCGCCAGCAGCTTTGACAGGGGGCGCGGAGATACGCAGTATTTT. Its protein product is CASSFDRGRGDTQYF. Drawing the rest from reference TRBV5-1 and TRBJ2-3, the complete variable domain is KAGVTQTPRYLIKTRGQQVTLSCSPISGHRSVSWYQQTPGQGLQFLFEYFSETQRNKGNFPGRFSGRQFSNSRSEMNVSTLELGDSALYLCASSFDRGRGDTQYFGPGTRLTVL.

This chain links TRBV9 with TRBJ1-1; TRBD1 might be the D (5 bases). The CDR3 is 15 residues long. The germline V gene encodes CDR1 SGDLS and CDR2 YYNGEE. V lost 0 bases to trimming and J lost 5 bases, with 14 bases between them. CDR3 DNA sequence: TGTGCCAGCAGCGTAGCGGGGGAATTTAATACTGAAGCTTTCTTT. Translating gives CASSVAGEFNTEAFF. The whole variable domain, filled in from reference TRBV9 and TRBJ1-1, reads DSGVTQTPKHLITATGQRVTLRCSPRSGDLSVYWYQQSLDQGLQFLIQYYNGEERAKGNILERFSAQQFPDLHSELNLSSLELGDSALYFCASSVAGEFNTEAFFGQGTRLTVV.

The V call is TRBV7-8, the J call TRBJ2-1; possibly TRBD2 for D (7 bases). Trimming stripped 0 bases from V and 6 bases from J, with 12 bases between. The CDR3 consists of 15 residues. Germline loops: CDR1 SGHVS, CDR2 FQNEAQ. Here the CDR3 DNA reads TGTGCCAGCAGCTTAGCGGGGGGGCTCGTCAATGAGCAGTTCTTC. Its protein is CASSLAGGLVNEQFF.

This chain uses TRBV19 with TRBJ1-5; 8 positions agree with TRBD1. V gave up 5 bases and J gave up 4 bases; unmatched junction bases: 10. The CDR3 has 16 amino acids. Germline CDR1 reads LNHDA; CDR2 reads SQIVND (reference sequence). CDR3 coding DNA: TGTGCCAGTAGTTCGGCCGGGACAGGAATTAATCAGCCCCAGCATTTT. It specifies CASSSAGTGINQPQHF.

The chain couples TRBV6-6 to TRBJ1-6; D uncertain. Germline CDR1 is MNHNY and CDR2 is SVGAGI (reference sequence). Trimming removed 7 bases from V and 5 bases from J, with 12 bases in between. The CDR3 is 14 residues long. In DNA form, the CDR3 reads TGTGCCAGCATGGTGGGGAGCGATAATTCACCCCTCCACTTT. This encodes CASMVGSDNSPLHF.

This clone was seen only a few times. The chain couples TRBV4-3 to TRBJ1-6, with 9 bases matching TRBD1. CDR1 and CDR2 (germline): LGHNA, YSLEER. V dropped 0 bases and J dropped 9; count of bases not matched to a gene: 6. The CDR3 covers 16 residues. The CDR3 DNA reads as TGCGCCAGCAGCCAAGATCGACAGGGGGTCGGTTCACCCCTCCACTTT. Its protein is CASSQDRQGVGSPLHF.